This T cell receptor (beta chain) is from a study of blood T cell repertoires in COVID-19. Clones were sequenced by immunoSEQ multiplex PCR, and TCRdb holds only the in-frame ones, with some missing. In the table there are around 100,000 clones, over 80% of which are singletons. This CDR3 comprises 16 residues. V dropped 7 bases and J dropped 0 bases, with 16 bases sitting between them. Germline V CDR1 and CDR2: ENHRY, SYGVKD. Specimen: peripheral blood. The chain recombines TRBV10-3 with TRBJ2-4; possibly TRBD1 for D (6 bases). This sequence was found in a middle-aged man with acute or convalescent COVID-19. CDR3 residues: CAITPTGPLAKNIQYF. The CDR3 nucleotides are TGTGCCATCACTCCCACAGGGCCCTTAGCCAAAAACATTCAGTACTTC.